The 9 T cell receptor beta chains reported below all come from one sample, sequenced in a study of T-cell memory formation after mild COVID-19. TCRdb reprocessed the 5' RACE reads with MiXCR, giving one entry per CDR3 protein. This repertoire shows 450,000 to 700,000 distinct CDR3 sequences, approximately 19% found once; its top ten account for 12%. Input material: PBMCs or a T cell subset sorted from them (not recorded which). The origin of the receptors is an adult woman who had mild COVID-19 (a few samples of this study predate the infection). Cell type and time point are not known.

The chain is built from TRBV7-3 and TRBJ2-2, with a weak D call TRBD2 (7 bases). Trimming shortened V by 2 bases and J by 2 bases, and 15 bases separated the two germline ends. Germline V lookup: CDR1 SGHTA, CDR2 FQGTGA. This CDR3 region has 17 residues. CDR3 in DNA: TGTGCCAGCAGCTTATGGGGGGGCGTTAGTAACACCGGGGAGCTGTTTTTT. Its protein product is CASSLWGGVSNTGELFF.

This clonotype was recorded a few times. The chain is built from TRBV7-9 and TRBJ2-7, with D unclear. Trimming removed 0 bases from V and 5 bases from J, with 8 bases in between. This CDR3 contains 13 residues. Germline V CDR1 and CDR2: SEHNR, FQNEAQ (reference sequence). Written as DNA, the CDR3 is TGTGCCAGCAGCTTAGCCGGGTCGGACGAGCAGTACTTC. Encoded protein: CASSLAGSDEQYF. The full variable domain, rest sourced from reference TRBV7-9 and TRBJ2-7, is DTGVSQNPRHKITKRGQNVTFRCDPISEHNRLYWYRQTLGQGPEFLTYFQNEAQLEKSRLLSDRFSAERPKGSFSTLEIQRTEQGDSAMYLCASSLAGSDEQYFGPGTRLTVT.

The chain links TRBV10-3 to TRBJ1-5, with D maybe TRBD1 (6 bases). The length of the CDR3 is 13 residues. Germline loops: CDR1 ENHRY, CDR2 SYGVKD. The V and J ends lost 11 bases and 4 bases respectively, with 15 bases between them. The CDR3 DNA reads as TGTGCCCCACCGGGACATAAGAATCAGCCCCAGCATTTT. This translates into CAPPGHKNQPQHF.

This clonotype was seen more than once but under ten times. J is TRBJ2-3 and V is TRBV3-1, with 9 bases aligning to TRBD1. CDR3 length: 16 amino acids. V lost 3 bases and J lost 3; bases outside the gene matches: 7. CDR1 and CDR2 (germline): LGHDT, YNNKEL (reference sequence). The CDR3 loop reads CASSHGQGWVTDTQYF. The CDR3 DNA is TGTGCCAGCAGCCATGGACAGGGGTGGGTTACAGATACGCAGTATTTT.

The genes are TRBV20-1 and TRBJ2-7; D is unresolved. CDR1 is DFQATT, CDR2 SNEGSKA, per germline (reference sequence). V was clipped by 7 bases and J by 0 bases, with 13 bases between them. The CDR3 runs 13 residues. This chain's CDR3 is CSVREFSSYEQYF. In nucleotides, the CDR3 is TGCAGTGTGAGAGAGTTCAGCTCCTACGAGCAGTACTTC.

This clonotype was detected a few times. The rearrangement joins TRBV6-5 to TRBJ2-5; D is undetermined. This CDR3 is built from 15 residues. V was cut by 0 bases and J by 0 bases, with 8 bases left in between. The germline V gene encodes CDR1 MNHEY and CDR2 SVGAGI. CDR3 in amino acids: CASSYSPNYQETQYF. Written as DNA, the CDR3 is TGTGCCAGCAGTTACTCGCCTAACTACCAAGAGACCCAGTACTTC.

The chain joins TRBV7-9 to TRBJ1-3, with a possible D match to TRBD1 (5 bases). V was shortened by 5 bases and J by 4 bases, with 18 bases between the two germline ends. The length of the CDR3 is 16 residues. Germline V gives CDR1 SEHNR, CDR2 FQNEAQ (reference sequence). The CDR3 here is CASSHTQASAGNTIYF. In DNA, the CDR3 is TGTGCCAGCAGCCATACACAGGCGTCGGCGGGAAACACCATATATTTT. The entire variable domain, with the rest obtained from reference TRBV7-9 and TRBJ1-3, is as follows: DTGVSQNPRHKITKRGQNVTFRCDPISEHNRLYWYRQTLGQGPEFLTYFQNEAQLEKSRLLSDRFSAERPKGSFSTLEIQRTEQGDSAMYLCASSHTQASAGNTIYFGEGSWLTVV.

This clonotype was seen only a few times. The chain links TRBV11-2 to TRBJ2-7; 7 nucleotides agree with TRBD1. The CDR3 contains 15 residues. The germline CDR1 and CDR2 sequences are SGHAT and FQNNGV. V shed 4 bases and J 4 bases; nucleotides not matched to a gene: 10. The CDR3 sequence: CASSSVEGAGYEQYF. The CDR3 DNA sequence: TGTGCCAGCAGCTCAGTAGAGGGGGCTGGATACGAGCAGTACTTC.

This clonotype was seen more than once but under ten times. The chain employs TRBV9 and TRBJ2-6, with D perhaps TRBD2 (6 bases). The V and J ends lost 4 bases and 2 bases respectively, with 16 bases between them. This CDR3 contains 17 residues. Germline lookup yields CDR1 SGDLS and CDR2 YYNGEE. This chain's CDR3 is CASSPKEGSAGANVLTF. DNA for the CDR3: TGTGCCAGCAGCCCGAAGGAGGGGTCAGCTGGGGCCAACGTCCTGACTTTC.